Each of the 18 T cell receptor beta chains below was sequenced from the same sample in a study of blood T cell repertoires in COVID-19 (dated by TCRdb to the early 2020s). Library preparation employed the immunoSEQ multiplex PCR assay. The table was pulled from immuneACCESS by TCRdb, which kept in-frame rearrangements only. Such tables lose some clones; where checked, under half of the loss comes from unresolved V genes, and the rest has no known cause. The sample profile shows approximately 210,000 clones; 70% to 90% of them were found once. Roughly 5.6% of the sample is taken by the ten largest. The sample consisted of peripheral blood. The receptor set was obtained from a woman aged 40 to 50 who had recovered from COVID-19.

In this sample, this clone turned up once. The J gene is TRBJ2-5, the V gene TRBV5-4; D is undetermined. This CDR3 has 15 residues. The germline gives CDR1 SGHNT, CDR2 YYREEE (reference sequence). V gave up 4 bases and J gave up 1 base, with 14 bases separating them. The CDR3 reads CASSRYGGIQETQYF. CDR3 sequence (DNA): TGTGCCAGCAGCCGCTACGGCGGCATCCAAGAGACCCAGTACTTC.

The CDR3 region is CASSYSPGGGQETQYF. CDR3 nucleotides: TGTGCCAGCAGTTACTCCCCGGGAGGTGGGCAAGAGACCCAGTACTTC. The V gene is TRBV6-5, the J gene TRBJ2-5; 7 positions agree with TRBD2. The V gene end was trimmed by 0 bases and the J gene end by 2 bases; junction bases not matched to a gene: 6. CDR1 is MNHEY, CDR2 SVGAGI, per germline. This CDR3 comprises 16 residues.

The chain employs TRBV29-1 and TRBJ2-1; tentative D call: TRBD2 (5 bases). CDR1 and CDR2 (germline): SQVTM, ANQGSEA. CDR3 length: 12 amino acids. The ends were cut back, 5 bases at V and 7 bases at J, with 12 bases in the middle. In DNA form, the CDR3 reads TGCAGCGTTTCCCCGGGAACGAATGAGCAGTTCTTC. This sequence encodes CSVSPGTNEQFF.

The CDR3 loop is CASSQGGRSAYNEQFF. DNA for the CDR3: TGTGCCAGCAGCCAAGGGGGCCGTTCCGCCTACAATGAGCAGTTCTTC. The chain links TRBV3-1 (or the pseudogene TRBV3-2) to TRBJ2-1, with D possibly being TRBD1 (5 bases). V was pared by 1 base and J by 2 bases, with 12 bases between. Per germline, CDR1 LGHDT and CDR2 YNNKEL (reference sequence). The CDR3 length is 16 residues.

The chain employs TRBV18 and TRBJ2-7; 11 bases map to TRBD1. There are 13 residues in the CDR3. The ends lost 4 bases at V and 5 bases at J; junction bases unmatched: 1. The germline V gene has CDR1 KGHSH and CDR2 LQKENI. The DNA for the CDR3 is TGTGCCAGCTCACGGACAGGGGGCGACGAGCAGTACTTC. Protein product: CASSRTGGDEQYF.

This clone has just a few counts. The rearrangement uses TRBV7-2 and TRBJ2-7; D uncertain. Between the trimmed V and J ends, which lost 5 bases and 4 bases, there was a span of 12 bases. Germline V gene data show CDR1 as SGHTA and CDR2 as FQGNSA. The length of the CDR3 is 13 residues. The DNA for the CDR3 is TGTGCCAGCAGCGCCACGAGCTTATACGAGCAGTACTTC. Protein sequence: CASSATSLYEQYF.

The genes are TRBV29-1 and TRBJ2-7; 8 bases are a match to TRBD2. Unmatched junction bases numbered 4, after V lost 0 bases and J lost 0 bases. Germline V gene lookup returns CDR1 SQVTM and CDR2 ANQGSEA. This CDR3 is built from 15 residues. The CDR3 bases are TGCAGCGTTGAAGATCCCCGGGAGGGCTCCTACGAGCAGTACTTC. This gives the protein CSVEDPREGSYEQYF.

This rearrangement joins TRBV18 to TRBJ2-5; D call uncertain. V was pared by 0 bases and J by 5 bases, with 10 bases between. CDR3 length equals 14 residues. Germline assignment: CDR1 KGHSH and CDR2 LQKENI. The CDR3 coding sequence is TGTGCCAGCTCACCACCCGCAACGCGGGAGACCCAGTACTTC. This translates into CASSPPATRETQYF.

The V gene is TRBV3-1 (or the pseudogene TRBV3-2), the J gene TRBJ2-3, with D perhaps matching TRBD2 (7 bases). Looked up from germline, CDR1 is LGHDT and CDR2 is YNNKEL (reference sequence). V was shortened by 5 bases and J by 4 bases, with 16 bases between the two germline ends. The CDR3 has 15 amino acids. For the CDR3, the DNA is TGTGCCAGCAGCAGGGGGGGGAGCATAGCAGATACGCAGTATTTT. This translates into CASSRGGSIADTQYF.

This rearrangement joins TRBV19 to TRBJ1-4; 7 bases line up with TRBD1. The CDR3 has 17 amino acids. The junction had 9 bases not matched to a gene; V was cut back by 5 bases and J by 0 bases. The germline CDR1 and CDR2 sequences are LNHDA and SQIVND (reference sequence). CDR3 sequence: CASSADRAYTTNEKLFF. CDR3 coding DNA: TGTGCCAGTAGTGCTGACAGGGCCTATACAACTAATGAAAAACTGTTTTTT.

The chain carries TRBV7-9 and TRBJ1-6, with 9 bases that match TRBD1. The CDR3 is made up of 15 amino acids. V dropped 1 base and J dropped 5; count of bases not matched to a gene: 0. Germline CDR1 SEHNR, CDR2 FQNEAQ (reference sequence). The CDR3 DNA sequence: TGTGCCAGCAGCTTAGGGGACAGGGATAATTCACCCCTCCACTTT. It specifies CASSLGDRDNSPLHF.

The rearrangement links TRBV19 to TRBJ1-2; 7 nucleotides agree with TRBD1. Per germline, CDR1 LNHDA and CDR2 SQIVND (reference sequence). J lost 4 bases, V lost 6 bases, and 11 bases had no gene match. This CDR3 is 15 amino acids long. In DNA form, the CDR3 reads TGTGCCAGTAGACTCCTTCGGGGACAGTCCTATGGCTACACCTTC. Translated: CASRLLRGQSYGYTF. Full variable domain (missing parts from reference TRBV19 and TRBJ1-2): DGGITQSPKYLFRKEGQNVTLSCEQNLNHDAMYWYRQDPGQGLRLIYYSQIVNDFQKGDIAEGYSVSREKKESFPLTVTSAQKNPTAFYLCASRLLRGQSYGYTFGSGTRLTVV.

This clone has only one observation. The chain employs TRBV19 and TRBJ1-2; D is possibly TRBD1 (5 bases). This CDR3 spans 13 amino acids. Looked up from germline, CDR1 is LNHDA and CDR2 is SQIVND (reference sequence). Trimming left V 3 bases short and J 6 bases short, with 11 bases between. In nucleotides, the CDR3 is TGTGCCAGTAGTATGGGTCCGGGGGATGGCTACACCTTC. Protein sequence: CASSMGPGDGYTF.

The V call is TRBV2, the J call TRBJ1-2; TRBD1 matches 7 bases. Unmatched junction bases numbered 4, after V lost 6 bases and J lost 6 bases. This CDR3 is 12 amino acids long. Germline-derived CDR1 and CDR2 are SNHLY and FYNNEI. Here the CDR3 reads CASRGQSHGYTF. The CDR3 region has the DNA TGTGCCAGCAGGGGACAGTCCCATGGCTACACCTTC.

The J gene is TRBJ2-1, the V gene TRBV5-6; D is undetermined. The CDR3 runs to 14 residues. CDR1 is SGHDT and CDR2 is YYEEEE in the germline V gene. The ends were cut back, 0 bases at V and 5 bases at J, with 9 bases in the middle. As DNA, the CDR3 is TGTGCCAGCAGCTTGGGCGGTACCCACAATGAGCAGTTCTTC. Protein product: CASSLGGTHNEQFF.

The chain is built from TRBV4-3 and TRBJ2-3; 14 bases match TRBD2. CDR1 LGHNA and CDR2 YSLEER come from the germline V gene. The CDR3 length is 16 residues. J lost 3 bases, V lost 4 bases, and 3 bases had no gene match. CDR3 loop: CASSLGTSGRTDTQYF. Written as DNA, the CDR3 is TGCGCCAGCAGCCTTGGGACTAGCGGGAGAACAGATACGCAGTATTTT.

This chain links TRBV6-5 with TRBJ1-2; 7 nucleotides match TRBD1. The V and J ends lost 2 bases and 4 bases, in that order; junction bases with no gene match: 7. Germline V gene data show CDR1 as MNHEY and CDR2 as SVGAGI. The length of the CDR3 is 15 residues. CDR3 bases: TGTGCCAGCAGTTACGACCAGGGGACAGCCTATGGCTACACCTTC. The encoded protein is CASSYDQGTAYGYTF.

The V call is TRBV9, the J call TRBJ2-4, with 11 positions matching TRBD2. Looked up from germline, CDR1 is SGDLS and CDR2 is YYNGEE. The ends lost 2 bases at V and 6 bases at J; junction bases unmatched: 4. The CDR3 extends over 15 amino acids. CDR3 residues: CASSVSSGRANIQYF. For the CDR3, the DNA is TGTGCCAGCAGCGTGAGTAGCGGGAGGGCAAACATTCAGTACTTC.